These T cell receptor beta chains were read from a single sample in a study of cytomegalovirus exposure and HLA in healthy donors. The assay was immunoSEQ multiplex PCR, and TCRdb's table has in-frame clones only and misses some. The data show about 55,000 clones, with roughly three fifths seen just once and approximately 12% held by the top ten. Specimen: PBMCs. These receptors all stem from a human donor in good health. Each CDR3 is given with its conserved first and last residue.

J gene: TRBJ2-3
V gene: TRBV14
CDR3 protein: CASSQTSGVSTDTQYF

J gene: TRBJ1-1
V gene: TRBV6-5
CDR3 protein: CASSAGGTEAFF

J gene: TRBJ1-6
V gene: TRBV16
CDR3 protein: CASSQLAGASSPLHF

J gene: TRBJ1-4
V gene: TRBV9
CDR3 protein: CASSVGEGRPNEKLFF

J gene: TRBJ1-1
V gene: TRBV5-6
CDR3 protein: CASSFLGRNTEAFF

J gene: TRBJ2-7
V gene: TRBV7-2
CDR3 protein: CASSSWGAGVSYEQYF

J gene: TRBJ1-1
V gene: TRBV6-5
CDR3 protein: CASSYRHRAFF

J gene: TRBJ2-3
V gene: TRBV7-3
CDR3 protein: CASSPRTSGGTSTFDTQYF

J gene: TRBJ2-3
V gene: TRBV7-2
CDR3 protein: CASSRGQSTDTQYF

J gene: TRBJ2-1
V gene: TRBV5-4
CDR3 protein: CASSWRQLTYNEQFF

J gene: TRBJ1-1
V gene: TRBV30
CDR3 protein: CAWKGTVDTEAFF

J gene: TRBJ1-2
V gene: TRBV2
CDR3 protein: CATGAGNYGYTF

J gene: TRBJ1-3
V gene: TRBV2
CDR3 protein: CASGTGVSGNTIYF

J gene: TRBJ1-6
V gene: TRBV5-1
CDR3 protein: CASSSTGQGLLPLHF

J gene: TRBJ1-4
V gene: TRBV6-6
CDR3 protein: CASSYAGTGEKLFF

J gene: TRBJ2-5
V gene: TRBV7-2
CDR3 protein: CAIRRGEETQYF

J gene: TRBJ2-1
V gene: TRBV2
CDR3 protein: CASSRSGNEQFF

J gene: TRBJ2-2
V gene: TRBV7-9
CDR3 protein: CASSLAQVSGELFF

J gene: TRBJ1-2
V gene: TRBV9
CDR3 protein: CASSVVGQGGYTF

J gene: TRBJ1-6
V gene: TRBV30
CDR3 protein: CAGGGGRAISSYNSPLHF

J gene: TRBJ2-3
V gene: TRBV7-2
CDR3 protein: CASSSPGGGTDTQYF

J gene: TRBJ2-1
V gene: TRBV19
CDR3 protein: CASTLDRDYNNEQFF

J gene: TRBJ1-4
V gene: TRBV10-1
CDR3 protein: CASSEERGRVEKLFF

J gene: TRBJ1-2
V gene: TRBV5-6
CDR3 protein: CASSLGGTDFYGYTF

J gene: TRBJ2-1
V gene: TRBV7-2
CDR3 protein: CASSSFYNEQFF

J gene: TRBJ2-4
V gene: TRBV18
CDR3 protein: CASSPDSSPLNIQYF

J gene: TRBJ2-5
V gene: TRBV9
CDR3 protein: CASSVDGRGGQETQYF

J gene: TRBJ2-7
V gene: TRBV27
CDR3 protein: CASSLLAWDTSTYEQYF

J gene: TRBJ2-3
V gene: TRBV5-1
CDR3 protein: CASSWTGGEGTQYF

J gene: TRBJ2-7
V gene: TRBV5-1
CDR3 protein: CASSSGQREQYF

J gene: TRBJ2-2
V gene: TRBV6-5
CDR3 protein: CASSFTGYAGELFF

J gene: TRBJ2-3
V gene: TRBV5-1
CDR3 protein: CASSSGLSEDSTDTQYF

J gene: TRBJ2-5
V gene: TRBV21-1
CDR3 protein: CASSELRDSGVETQYF

J gene: TRBJ1-1
V gene: TRBV7-9
CDR3 protein: CASSLDGQGGPEAFF

J gene: TRBJ1-4
V gene: TRBV15
CDR3 protein: CATSRDQASGANEKLFF

J gene: TRBJ1-2
V gene: TRBV6-5
CDR3 protein: CASSYSPGVGYTF

J gene: TRBJ1-6
V gene: TRBV30
CDR3 protein: CAWSEGQSNSPLHF

J gene: TRBJ2-2
V gene: TRBV5-5
CDR3 protein: CASRQGVAGELFF

J gene: TRBJ1-1
V gene: TRBV5-6
CDR3 protein: CASSRWTGVTGNTEAFF

J gene: TRBJ2-7
V gene: TRBV30
CDR3 protein: CAWQSPGQGLGEQYF

J gene: TRBJ2-1
V gene: TRBV30
CDR3 protein: CAWKGGADNEQFF

J gene: TRBJ1-6
V gene: TRBV30
CDR3 protein: CAWAAGTGSGNSPLHF

J gene: TRBJ1-1
V gene: TRBV30
CDR3 protein: CAWSAGIEAFF

J gene: TRBJ2-5
V gene: TRBV4-3
CDR3 protein: CASSQAVAGDKETQYF

J gene: TRBJ2-5
V gene: TRBV27
CDR3 protein: CASSLWDRAETQYF

J gene: TRBJ2-1
V gene: TRBV14
CDR3 protein: CASSLQVYNEQFF

J gene: TRBJ2-7
V gene: TRBV5-1
CDR3 protein: CASSSGTYEQYF

J gene: TRBJ1-5
V gene: TRBV2
CDR3 protein: CATGQEGGSNQPQHF

J gene: TRBJ2-7
V gene: TRBV27
CDR3 protein: CASSSTGLWAYEQYF

J gene: TRBJ1-6
V gene: TRBV14
CDR3 protein: CASSQGLSGGSYNSPLHF

J gene: TRBJ2-7
V gene: TRBV19
CDR3 protein: CASSSAGTGTTYEQYF

J gene: TRBJ2-2
V gene: TRBV5-1
CDR3 protein: CASSLAQGNTGELFF